Listed below are T cell receptor beta chains from one sample, sequenced in a study of beta chain features in type 1 diabetes. Repertoires were generated with immunoSEQ multiplex PCR, while TCRdb's copy carries only in-frame clones and drops some. The sample holds about 660,000 clones, about an eighth seen once. Sequencing was performed on naive CD4+ T cells from blood. The receptor source for this set is a man younger than 35 with type 1 diabetes. Both conserved end residues are part of each CDR3. D genes are given only for firm matches. Where a row states a size, it is once, few, many or the class of an expanded clone; other rows omit it.

V gene,J gene,clone size,D gene,CDR3 protein,CDR3 DNA
TRBV30,TRBJ1-5,few,.,CASTEGRNQPQHF,TGTGCCAGCACAGAGGGGCGCAATCAGCCCCAGCATTTT
TRBV7-9,TRBJ2-7,few,.,CASSLSGTYEQYF,TGTGCCAGCAGCTTATCGGGGACCTACGAGCAGTACTTC
TRBV10-3,TRBJ2-3,few,.,CAINGGTSTDTQYF,TGTGCCATCAACGGCGGGACTAGCACAGATACGCAGTATTTT
TRBV9,TRBJ1-1,.,.,CASSAPLGTEAFF,TGTGCCAGCAGCGCCCCATTAGGGACTGAAGCTTTCTTT
TRBV30,TRBJ2-7,.,.,CASQRTGREGEQYF,TGTGCCTCACAAAGGACAGGGAGGGAAGGCGAGCAGTACTTC
TRBV4-3,TRBJ2-3,.,.,CASSQDPSTDTQYF,TGCGCCAGCAGCCAAGATCCCAGCACAGATACGCAGTATTTT
TRBV29-1,TRBJ2-7,.,.,CSVERGDSYEQYF,TGCAGCGTTGAAAGGGGGGACTCCTACGAGCAGTACTTC
TRBV11-2,TRBJ2-7,few,.,CASSRAGGGPAYEQYF,TGTGCCAGCAGCCGGGCGGGTGGTGGGCCAGCCTACGAGCAGTACTTC
TRBV9,TRBJ1-1,.,.,CASSAHLITEAFF,TGTGCCAGCAGCGCCCACTTGATCACTGAAGCTTTCTTT
TRBV19,TRBJ2-7,.,TRBD2,CASSTSGLAGGDSYEQYF,TGTGCCAGTAGTACCTCCGGACTAGCAGGAGGCGACTCCTACGAGCAGTACTTC
TRBV7-2,TRBJ2-7,few,.,CASSLARYEQYF,TGTGCCAGCAGCTTAGCTCGCTACGAGCAGTACTTC
TRBV30,TRBJ1-1,few,TRBD1,CAWGRDRRTEAFF,TGTGCCTGGGGGCGGGACAGACGCACTGAAGCTTTCTTT
TRBV2,TRBJ1-5,.,.,CASIGGRMNQPQHF,TGTGCCAGCATCGGGGGGCGGATGAATCAGCCCCAGCATTTT
TRBV29-1,TRBJ1-1,.,.,CSVDKMSTEAFF,TGCAGCGTTGATAAGATGAGCACTGAAGCTTTCTTT
TRBV5-1,TRBJ2-5,.,.,CASSSRETQYF,TGCGCCAGCAGCAGTCGCGAGACCCAGTACTTC
TRBV5-4,TRBJ2-6,few,.,CASSPTGLSGANVLTF,TGTGCCAGCAGCCCGACAGGTCTCTCTGGGGCCAACGTCCTGACTTTC